This TCR beta chain was recovered during a study of T cells in Graves' hyperthyroidism and ophthalmopathy. Per the germline V gene, CDR1 is SGHAT and CDR2 is FQNNGV. Trimming removed 3 bases from V and 7 bases from J, with 7 bases in between. CDR3 length equals 12 residues. What was amplified from RNA transcripts were TCR beta CDR3 regions. The HTBI primer set was used in a first-round RT-PCR of the TCR CDR3. TCRdb called the multiplex PCR reads again in MiXCR, with one record for every CDR3 protein. The sample lists a few hundred thousand distinct CDR3 sequences; approximately 14% were seen once. This clonotype was recorded many times. What it recognizes is unknown. Findings and limits, study-wide: Among clonotypes expanded in thyroid above 0.001, most were also found in blood. Onset of ophthalmopathy came a median roughly 6.5 months after the model predicted it.

The chain carries TRBV11-2 and TRBJ2-1; the D is unclear. This clonotype originated in a woman under 30 with Graves' hyperthyroidism that later progressed to Graves' ophthalmopathy. Sequenced: blood. Here the CDR3 reads CASSFAINEQFF. CDR3 DNA: TGTGCCAGCAGCTTTGCGATTAATGAGCAGTTCTTC. The complete variable domain, with remaining parts taken from reference TRBV11-2 and TRBJ2-1, reads EAGVAQSPRYKIIEKRQSVAFWCNPISGHATLYWYQQILGQGPKLLIQFQNNGVVDDSQLPKDRFSAERLKGVDSTLKIQPAKLEDSAVYLCASSFAINEQFFGPGTRLTVL.